These T cell receptor beta chains were read from a single sample in a study of shared clonotypes between healthy human individuals. Method: immunoSEQ multiplex PCR; TCRdb's copy keeps in-frame clones and lacks some. The sample comprises about 1.9 million clones, around 93% of which are singletons, and around 1.8% rests with the top ten. Sequencing was carried out using naive CD8+ T cells from PBMCs. These TCRs come from a man between 18 and 29 years old in good health. Some clones in this sample may be carry-over from other donors' samples. CDR3s include the opening cysteine and the closing phenylalanine or tryptophan. Some rows mark clone size as missing; the rest say once, few, many or name a class of expanded clone.

>16|NA|TRBV11-3
CASSPRTSGSLHEQYF
>15|NA|TRBV9
CASSVTSGRGDEQYF
>13|NA|TRBV27
CASSLQAHTEAFF
>14|NA|TRBV7-9
CASSRSLNDGELFF
>13|NA|TRBV29-1
CSVRVGHGNEQFF
>12|NA|TRBV25-1
CAHWGTGAGYTF
>14|NA|TRBV28
CASTHVEGNTEAFF
>13|NA|TRBV27
CASSLTGNTEAFF
>13|NA|TRBV11-1
CASSLLSKTEAFF
>17|NA|TRBV5-1
CASSFFGSGTSTYEQYF
>16|NA|TRBV4-3
CASSQGTAATNEKLFF
>19|NA|TRBV28
CASSYFLAADTSGANVLTF
>12|NA|TRBV2
CASSDRIYEQYF
>13|NA|TRBV2
CASIKDRGHEQYF
>11|few|TRBV20-1
CSARGGNGYTF
>15|NA|TRBV27
CASTYGTGGGDTQYF
>15|NA|TRBV27
CASSLAGGGFYEQYF
>13|NA|TRBV7-9
CASSRDRGAEAFF
>18|once|TRBV28
CASSFPNRDKGPTDTQYF
>15|NA|TRBV5-1
CASSLETASYNEQFF
>14|NA|TRBV4-3
CASSHGLASDTQYF
>13|once|TRBV7-9
CANSLFLADEQYF
>14|NA|TRBV5-4
CASSLWQINYGYTF
>11|NA|TRBV11-2
CASSSNQPQHF
>11|NA|TRBV2
CASSVIEELFF
>13|NA|TRBV7-9
CASSLTPNTEAFF
>15|NA|TRBV28
CASSPETGSPYEQYF
>14|NA|TRBV6-6
CASMPGTSYYEQYF
>17|NA|TRBV4-3
CASSLPGQTNSGNTIYF
>15|NA|TRBV7-9
CASSNPGLADGELFF
>16|NA|TRBV7-9
CASSLAGGPWGDTQYF
>15|once|TRBV5-4
CASSSGTPQGNEQYF
>16|NA|TRBV7-9
CASTSGTGGTRGGYTF
>15|NA|TRBV7-9
CASSHWTGTTDTQYF
>13|NA|TRBV5-1
CASSLITGFGYTF
>16|NA|TRBV28
CASSFPPRESPNEQFF
>15|NA|TRBV27
CASSLSSYSNQPQHF
>15|NA|TRBV15
CATSRARTGYPEQYF